A selection of T cell receptor beta chains follows, all from one sample in a study of Ad26.COV2.S vaccination and SARS-CoV-2 variants. Assay: immunoSEQ multiplex PCR; the TCRdb copy retains only in-frame clones and omits some. The sample shows about 470,000 clones, around 91% of them seen only once. Sequencing used peripheral blood, obtained in a trial of Ad26.COV2.S vaccine versus placebo. The source of these receptors is a person between 18 and 65 years old who received the Ad26.COV2.S COVID-19 vaccine or a placebo. The CDR3 runs from the conserved cysteine through the conserved F or W. The order of the fields is clone size, V gene, J gene, CDR3 length, D gene, CDR3 protein, CDR3 DNA. D genes are given only for firm matches. Clone size is given for some rows only: seen once, a few or many times, or a class if the clone is expanded.

>-|TRBV30|TRBJ1-3|13|-
CAWSVGSGNTIYF
TGTGCCTGGAGTGTAGGTTCTGGAAACACCATATATTTT
>-|TRBV3-1/TRBV3-2|TRBJ2-2|14|TRBD2
CASGGEQNTGELFF
TGTGCCAGCGGGGGGGAGCAAAACACCGGGGAGCTGTTTTTT
>-|TRBV4-1|TRBJ1-4|17|-
CASSQYSGISTNEKLFF
TGCGCCAGCAGCCAATACTCAGGGATCTCAACTAATGAAAAACTGTTTTTT
>-|TRBV5-1|TRBJ2-7|15|TRBD1
CASSLVAQGANEQYF
TGCGCCAGCAGCTTGGTAGCGCAGGGGGCGAACGAGCAGTACTTC
>-|TRBV15|TRBJ2-1|16|TRBD2
CATSSLSGRVYNEQFF
TGTGCCACCAGCAGCCTCAGCGGGAGAGTATACAATGAGCAGTTCTTC
>-|TRBV12-3/TRBV12-4|TRBJ1-2|13|-
CASTLDQIYGYTF
TGTGCCAGCACCCTAGACCAAATCTATGGCTACACCTTC
>-|TRBV28|TRBJ1-4|17|TRBD1
CASSLGGRDRGYEKLFF
TGTGCCAGCAGTTTAGGGGGTCGGGACAGGGGATATGAAAAACTGTTTTTT
>-|TRBV5-1|TRBJ2-1|17|TRBD2
CASSLQTGREGYNEQFF
TGCGCCAGCAGCTTACAAACGGGGCGGGAGGGGTACAATGAGCAGTTCTTC
>once|TRBV9|TRBJ2-2|15|-
CASSNRRGDTGELFF
TGTGCCAGCTCCAACAGGCGGGGCGACACCGGGGAGCTGTTTTTT
>-|TRBV27|TRBJ1-5|14|-
CASSLSQGRQPQHF
TGTGCCAGCAGTTTAAGTCAGGGCCGGCAGCCCCAGCATTTT
>-|TRBV5-6|TRBJ2-5|13|-
CASTPGPQETQYF
TGTGCCAGCACCCCTGGGCCCCAAGAGACCCAGTACTTC
>-|TRBV6-1|TRBJ2-6|20|TRBD1
CASSAQGTATYRSGANVLTF
TGTGCCAGCAGTGCCCAAGGGACAGCCACGTACCGCTCTGGGGCCAACGTCCTGACTTTC
>-|TRBV4-3|TRBJ1-5|16|-
CASSQEGGAGGQPQHF
TGCGCCAGCAGCCAAGAGGGAGGGGCTGGGGGGCAGCCCCAGCATTTT
>-|TRBV7-8|TRBJ2-2|15|-
CASSLAPWERGELFF
TGTGCCAGCAGCTTAGCGCCCTGGGAAAGAGGGGAGCTGTTTTTT
>-|TRBV5-6|TRBJ2-1|13|-
CASSLNSNNEQFF
TGTGCCAGCAGCTTGAACAGTAACAATGAGCAGTTCTTC
>-|TRBV20-1|TRBJ1-2|11|-
CSARAYYGYTF
TGCAGTGCTAGGGCTTACTATGGCTACACCTTC
>-|TRBV4-3|TRBJ2-2|17|TRBD2
CASSHIYGTRNTGELFF
TGCGCCAGCAGCCACATATACGGGACTAGGAACACCGGGGAGCTGTTTTTT
>-|TRBV27|TRBJ2-7|21|-
CASSHTAFGTNLLGGSSEQYF
TGTGCCAGCAGTCACACCGCGTTCGGGACGAACCTACTCGGGGGCTCTTCCGAGCAGTACTTC
>-|TRBV27|TRBJ2-7|12|-
CASRPHKVEQYF
TGTGCCAGCAGGCCGCACAAGGTCGAGCAGTACTTC
>-|TRBV10-3|TRBJ1-6|13|-
CAISGHPNSPLHF
TGTGCCATCAGCGGACACCCTAATTCACCCCTCCACTTT
>-|TRBV5-6|TRBJ2-3|16|TRBD2
CASSSLGPSGRDTQYF
TGTGCCAGCAGCTCGCTTGGGCCTAGCGGGAGGGATACGCAGTATTTT
>-|TRBV18|TRBJ2-3|13|-
CASSPTYTDTQYF
TGTGCCAGCTCCCCCACCTACACAGATACGCAGTATTTT
>-|TRBV9|TRBJ1-2|11|-
CASAGANGYTF
TGTGCCAGCGCTGGGGCTAATGGCTACACCTTC
>-|TRBV19|TRBJ2-7|14|-
CASSRTGSSYEQYF
TGTGCCAGTAGTCGGACGGGGAGCTCCTACGAGCAGTACTTC
>-|TRBV6-2/TRBV6-3|TRBJ1-5|17|-
CASSSRTDRGSNQPQHF
TGTGCCAGCAGTTCCAGAACGGACCGAGGTAGCAATCAGCCCCAGCATTTT
>-|TRBV25-1|TRBJ1-4|14|-
CASTPPGGREKLFF
TGTGCCAGCACCCCCCCCGGGGGTAGAGAAAAACTGTTTTTT
>-|TRBV13|TRBJ2-4|12|-
CASSQQGLIQYF
TGTGCCAGCAGTCAACAGGGTCTCATTCAGTACTTC
>-|TRBV20-1|TRBJ1-2|14|-
CSASGQVERSGYTF
TGCAGTGCTAGTGGTCAGGTCGAACGAAGTGGCTACACCTTC
>-|TRBV5-6|TRBJ2-1|15|TRBD1
CASSRTGASSYEQFF
TGTGCCAGCAGCCGAACAGGGGCTTCGTCTTATGAGCAGTTCTTC
>-|TRBV4-1|TRBJ2-3|16|-
CASSQEEAGGTDTQYF
TGCGCCAGCAGCCAAGAAGAGGCAGGGGGGACAGATACGCAGTATTTT
>-|TRBV7-9|TRBJ1-6|16|-
CASSLAMRGYNSPLHF
TGTGCCAGCAGCTTAGCGATGCGGGGGTATAATTCACCCCTCCACTTT
>-|TRBV5-6|TRBJ2-7|13|-
CATYPRDSYEQYF
TGTGCCACCTACCCCCGGGACTCCTACGAGCAGTACTTC
>-|TRBV4-3|TRBJ2-3|14|-
CASSRRQGTDTQYF
TGCGCCAGCAGCCGACGACAGGGCACAGATACGCAGTATTTT
>-|TRBV30|TRBJ1-1|13|-
CAWSTGEGTEAFF
TGTGCCTGGAGTACGGGAGAGGGGACTGAAGCTTTCTTT
>-|TRBV7-6|TRBJ2-7|15|TRBD1
CASSLGQGAPYEQYF
TGTGCCAGCAGCTTGGGACAGGGGGCCCCCTACGAGCAGTACTTC
>-|TRBV7-9|TRBJ1-1|15|TRBD1
CASSLPGQVSTEAFF
TGTGCCAGCAGCTTACCCGGACAGGTATCCACTGAAGCTTTCTTT
>-|TRBV9|TRBJ2-2|16|TRBD2
CASSGPLAENTGELFF
TGTGCCAGCAGCGGACCTCTAGCGGAGAACACCGGGGAGCTGTTTTTT
>-|TRBV29-1|TRBJ2-1|17|-
CSVVIRDRTSSYNEQFF
TGCAGCGTTGTGATCCGTGACAGAACGAGCTCCTACAATGAGCAGTTCTTC